This TCR beta chain is from a study of CD8+ T cells in alopecia areata. Whole-study findings and limits: Affected scalp, especially in alopecia totalis/universalis, had a higher clonality than normal scalp did. When scalp samples are sequenced, resident alphabeta T cells of normal skin are also captured.

Germline V gene lookup returns CDR1 LGHNA and CDR2 YNFKEQ. This CDR3 has 16 residues. Trimming left V 0 bases short and J 2 bases short, with 13 bases between. Comments on this clone: Its antigen is unknown.

In each case, RNA was isolated and then reverse transcribed into cDNA as the sequencing template. Repertoires were generated with immunoSEQ multiplex PCR, while TCRdb's copy carries only in-frame clones and drops some. Among more than 100,000 clones listed, less than 70% were seen once. Sequencing was performed on CD4+ T cells sorted from blood. The TCR sequence derives from a human donor in good health. The rearrangement uses TRBV4-2 and TRBJ1-2; D not certain. The CDR3 sequence: CASSQDFSGPNYGYTF. The DNA for the CDR3 is TGTGCCAGCAGCCAAGATTTCTCTGGACCCAACTATGGCTACACCTTC.